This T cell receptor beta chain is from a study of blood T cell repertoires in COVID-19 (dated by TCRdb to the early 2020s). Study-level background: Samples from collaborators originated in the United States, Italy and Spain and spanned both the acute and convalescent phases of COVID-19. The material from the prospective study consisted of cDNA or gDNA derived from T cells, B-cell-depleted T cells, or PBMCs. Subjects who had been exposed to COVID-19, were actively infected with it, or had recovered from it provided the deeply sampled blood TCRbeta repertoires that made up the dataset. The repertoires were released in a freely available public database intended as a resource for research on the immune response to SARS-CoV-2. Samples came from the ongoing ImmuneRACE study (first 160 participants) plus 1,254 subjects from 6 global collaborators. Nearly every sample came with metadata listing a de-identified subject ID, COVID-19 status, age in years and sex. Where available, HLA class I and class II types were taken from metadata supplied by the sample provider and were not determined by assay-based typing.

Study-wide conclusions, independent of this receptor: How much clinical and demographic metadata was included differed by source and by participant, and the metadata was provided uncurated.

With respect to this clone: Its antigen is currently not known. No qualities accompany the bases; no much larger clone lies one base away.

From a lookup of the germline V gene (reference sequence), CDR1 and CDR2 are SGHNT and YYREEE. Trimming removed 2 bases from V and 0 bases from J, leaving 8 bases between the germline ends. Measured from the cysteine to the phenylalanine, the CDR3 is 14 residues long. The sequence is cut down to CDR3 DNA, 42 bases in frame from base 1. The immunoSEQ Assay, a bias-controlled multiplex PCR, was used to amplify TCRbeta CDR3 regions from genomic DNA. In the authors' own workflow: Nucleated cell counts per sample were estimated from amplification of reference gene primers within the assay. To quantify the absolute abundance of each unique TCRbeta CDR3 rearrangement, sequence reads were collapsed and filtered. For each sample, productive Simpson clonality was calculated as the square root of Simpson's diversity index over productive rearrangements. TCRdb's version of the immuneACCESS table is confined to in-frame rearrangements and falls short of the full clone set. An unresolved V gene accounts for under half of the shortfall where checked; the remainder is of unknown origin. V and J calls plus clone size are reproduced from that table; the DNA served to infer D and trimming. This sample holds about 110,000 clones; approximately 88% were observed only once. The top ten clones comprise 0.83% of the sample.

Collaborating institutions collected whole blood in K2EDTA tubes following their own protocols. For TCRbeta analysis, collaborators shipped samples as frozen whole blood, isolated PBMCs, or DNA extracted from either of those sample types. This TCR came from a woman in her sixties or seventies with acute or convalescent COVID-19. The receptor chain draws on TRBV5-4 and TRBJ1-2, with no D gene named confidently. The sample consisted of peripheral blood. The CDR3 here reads CASSFEPANYGYTF. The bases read TGTGCCAGCAGCTTCGAGCCCGCTAACTATGGCTACACCTTC.